The present TCR beta chain was sequenced within a study of control samples from healthy donors and cancer patients. V dropped 6 bases and J dropped 1 base, with 14 bases sitting between them. The CDR3 is made up of 15 amino acids. The germline gives CDR1 KGHSH, CDR2 LQKENI. This clone was observed a handful of times. Generated by immunoSEQ multiplex PCR, the TCRdb table keeps only in-frame clones and is missing some. Of 150,000 to 200,000 clones in the sample, 70% to 90% were seen once. V usage is TRBV18 and J usage is TRBJ2-3, with a possible D match to TRBD2 (6 bases). The sequencing sample was made of blood. The source of this sequence is a man younger than 40 in good health. CDR3: CASSPSVPGTDTQYF. For the CDR3, the DNA is TGTGCCAGCTCGCCTAGCGTACCAGGCACAGATACGCAGTATTTT.